This TCR beta chain was captured in a study of blood T cell repertoires in COVID-19. Study details: Collection of acute and convalescent COVID-19 samples took place in the United States, Italy and Spain. The analysed material was cDNA or gDNA that came from T cells, B-cell-depleted T cells, or PBMCs.

As processed by the authors: Scientists estimated how many nucleated cells there were by amplifying reference gene primers. Clones were sequenced by immunoSEQ multiplex PCR, and TCRdb holds only the in-frame ones, with some missing. V, J and clone size reflect that table, while D and trimming were determined from the DNA. This sample has roughly 190,000 clones, with approximately 80% found just once. The germline V gene has CDR1 SGHDN and CDR2 FVKESK. Trimming removed 5 bases from V and 4 bases from J, with 10 bases in between. The CDR3 spans 13 residues. Followed longitudinally, the Seattle patients had been enrolled during active infection. In its sample, this clone was seen a few times.

The source of this sequence is a woman aged 40 to 50 with COVID-19, enrolled during active disease. The specimen was peripheral blood. The chain recombines TRBV14 with TRBJ2-3, with a possible D match to TRBD1 (5 bases). CDR3 nucleotides: TGTGCCAGCAGCTTTGGACACCCAGATACGCAGTATTTT. This gives the protein CASSFGHPDTQYF.